This T cell receptor beta chain emerged from a study of T cells after posttransplantation cyclophosphamide. A few counts support this clone. No antigen is known for it. Assay: immunoSEQ multiplex PCR; the TCRdb copy retains only in-frame clones and omits some. The sample shows about 39,000 clones, none of them appearing just once. CDR1 is GTSNPN, CDR2 SVGIG, per germline (reference sequence). CDR3 length: 14 amino acids. The study's findings and limits: Tissue-infiltrating T cells from skin or gut overlapped little with blood T cells.

The rearrangement uses TRBV30 and TRBJ2-5; tentatively, D is TRBD1 (5 bases). The J call is uncertain, as TRBJ2-7 better fits the DNA end. The origin of this receptor is a woman in her forties or fifties in good health and a related stem cell transplant donor. The sample consisted of PBMCs. The CDR3 region has the DNA TGTGCCTGGAGTCCCTGGGGCGGCCCCTACGAGCAGTACTTC. This sequence encodes CAWSPWGGPYEQYF.